This TCR beta chain was observed in a study of beta chain features in type 1 diabetes (dated by TCRdb to 2016 to 2019). Study-level background: Mean age, gender distribution, total cell number and subset yield did not differ between patients and healthy donors. Across all samples, approximately 100 million sorted cells were examined, and cell number per subset correlated strongly with RNA yield. In the study, TCRB repertoires of sorted circulating CD4+ T cell subsets from recently diagnosed type 1 diabetes patients were compared with those of matched healthy donors. Whereas all 28 donors provided naive and central memory subsets, regulatory and stem cell-like memory subsets were isolated from just 8 patients and about eight healthy donors.

The sample holds a few counts of this clone. Its antigen is currently not known. Base quality data are lacking; no much larger clone is found one base away. The paper as a whole reports these results and caveats: Fewer insertions and more nucleotide deletions at VDJ recombination sites were observed in patients with type 1 diabetes, implying thymic rearrangement abnormalities. Only small numbers of individuals were included in the HLA sub-analyses, which left unresolved whether HLA type had any influence on TCRB rearrangement. In all four CD4+ subsets, TCRB CDR3 length was moderately but significantly shorter in type 1 diabetes patients. PCR may preferentially amplify shorter templates, but because patient and control samples were amplified and corrected together, any resulting skew would affect both groups equally. Naive, central memory and regulatory TCRB repertoires appeared more similar among patients than among healthy donors. Sequencing cDNA rather than genomic DNA could over-represent highly expressing activated cells, although activation and CD3 levels did not differ between groups.

The entire amount of isolated RNA was reverse transcribed using the High Capacity cDNA Reverse Transcription Kit, so the sequenced TCRB transcripts were expressed ones. Deep immunoSEQ sequencing was performed on naive, central memory and regulatory T cell samples, with an average of approximately 3.9 million total reads per sample. After sorted cells were lysed in RLT buffer, RNA was extracted with DNase-treated RNeasy Micro or Mini kits, with the choice depending on cell number. To prevent cross-contamination, every cell subset was processed on its own, while patient and healthy donor samples were processed together. The immunoSEQ multiplex PCR was used to amplify TCRB sequences from cDNA, yielding 87-bp fragments that span the CDR3 region. Amplicons were sequenced on the Illumina HiSeq platform. The original pipeline was this. Synthetic template baselines were used to correct PCR bias computationally, reads within Hamming distance 2 were collapsed together, and singletons that could not be merged were discarded. By aligning reads against IMGT, V, D and J genes, CDR3 length, and insertions or deletions at six rearrangement sites were assigned. Clonotype counts were normalized to sorted cell number within each subset before computing true diversity and Gini coefficients with the tcR R package. Repertoire sharing was quantified using the overlap coefficient calculated on TCRB nucleotide sequences. Out-of-frame TCRB sequences from naive cells were analyzed as a proxy for the pre-selection repertoire. Imported from immuneACCESS, the table was reduced by TCRdb to in-frame sequences with V and J called. These copies leave out some clones; in studies compared against another copy, an unresolved V gene accounts for under half, and the cause of the remainder is not known. V, J and clone size were drawn from that table, and D and trimming were deduced from the DNA. For this sample there are nearly 700,000 clones; roughly 12% appear just once. The top ten clones comprise less than 0.025% of the sample.

A single peripheral blood draw of around 120 mL on average was collected from each donor into heparinised tubes. Using a panel that included CD45RO, CCR7, CD25, CD127, CD95 and CD27, naive, central memory, regulatory and stem cell-like memory CD4+ T cells were sorted on a BD FACSAria II. A purity above 95% was achieved for all sorted populations. Right away, PBMCs were isolated by Lymphoprep density gradient centrifugation and were stained directly, with no culture step. So that batch effects would be minimized, each experiment stained and sorted samples in pairs, pairing one healthy donor with one patient. The CDR3 contains 15 residues, cysteine and phenylalanine counted. CDR3 DNA only is kept here, 45 bases in frame from base 1. CDR1 and CDR2 were assigned from the germline V gene as SNHLY and FYNNEI. V is cut by 4 bases and J by 0 bases, and the space between the germline ends is 7 bases.

The chain employs TRBV2 and TRBJ2-6; confidence is insufficient to name the D gene. The sequenced sample was naive CD4+ T cells from blood. The cell subset or site label here, explained by the study, means: true naive CD4+ T cells. The TCR was taken from a man between 18 and 29 years old with type 1 diabetes. The CDR3 protein sequence reads: CASSVGRSGANVLTF. The DNA sequence is given as TGTGCCAGCAGTGTGGGTCGCTCTGGGGCCAACGTCCTGACTTTC.